This TCR beta chain was captured in a study of blood T cell repertoires in COVID-19. Study background: Sites across the United States, Italy and Spain contributed samples from acute and convalescent COVID-19. Sources were T cells, B-cell-depleted T cells, or PBMCs; the material itself was cDNA or gDNA.

The CDR3 spans 15 residues. V dropped 1 base and J dropped 8 bases, with 17 bases sitting between them. Germline V gene data show CDR1 as LGHNA and CDR2 as YSLEER. Some clones are missing from TCRdb's copy, which holds only in-frame ones; the method was immunoSEQ multiplex PCR. The table has 130,000 or so clones, less than 85% seen once. Sequences were obtained from peripheral blood. The sequence was obtained from a woman aged 80 or over with acute or convalescent COVID-19. The rearrangement joins TRBV4-3 to TRBJ1-2; unclear D gene. The DNA for the CDR3 is TGCGCCAGCAGCCAAGGGTTTGGGCAGGCTTGGGGCTACACCTTC. Translation gives CASSQGFGQAWGYTF.